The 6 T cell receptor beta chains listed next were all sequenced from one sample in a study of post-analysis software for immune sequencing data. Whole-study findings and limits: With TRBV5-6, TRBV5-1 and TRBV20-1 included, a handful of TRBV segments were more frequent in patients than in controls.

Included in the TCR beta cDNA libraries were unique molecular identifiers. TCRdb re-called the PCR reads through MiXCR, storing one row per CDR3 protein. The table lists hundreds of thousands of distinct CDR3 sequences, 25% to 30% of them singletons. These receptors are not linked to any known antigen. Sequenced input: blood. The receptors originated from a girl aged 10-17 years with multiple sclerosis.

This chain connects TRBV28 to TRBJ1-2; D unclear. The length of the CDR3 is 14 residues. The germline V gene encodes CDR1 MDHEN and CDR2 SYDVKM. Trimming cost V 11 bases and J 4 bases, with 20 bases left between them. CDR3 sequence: CAGKDGSAGYGYTF. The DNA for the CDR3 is TGTGCCGGGAAGGACGGGTCGGCGGGCTATGGCTACACCTTC.

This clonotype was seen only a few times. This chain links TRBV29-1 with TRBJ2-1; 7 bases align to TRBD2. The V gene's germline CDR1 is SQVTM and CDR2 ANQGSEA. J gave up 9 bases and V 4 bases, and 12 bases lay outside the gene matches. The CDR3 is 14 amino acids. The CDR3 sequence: CSVVSSGAGGEQFF. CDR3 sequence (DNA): TGCAGCGTTGTATCCAGCGGGGCCGGCGGTGAGCAGTTCTTC.

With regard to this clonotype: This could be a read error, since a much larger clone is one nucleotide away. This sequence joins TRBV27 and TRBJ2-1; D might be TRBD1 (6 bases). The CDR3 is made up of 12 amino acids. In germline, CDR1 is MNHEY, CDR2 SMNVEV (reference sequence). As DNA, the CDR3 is TGTGCCAGCAGCCTAACAGGGCGCGGGCAGGTCTTC. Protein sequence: CASSLTGRGQVF.

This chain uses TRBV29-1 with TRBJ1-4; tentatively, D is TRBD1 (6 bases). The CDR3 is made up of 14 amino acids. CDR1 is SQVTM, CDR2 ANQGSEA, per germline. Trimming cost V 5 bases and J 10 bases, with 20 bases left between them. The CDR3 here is CSVQQQGAGGKLFF. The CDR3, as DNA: TGCAGCGTTCAACAACAGGGAGCAGGCGGAAAACTGTTTTTT.

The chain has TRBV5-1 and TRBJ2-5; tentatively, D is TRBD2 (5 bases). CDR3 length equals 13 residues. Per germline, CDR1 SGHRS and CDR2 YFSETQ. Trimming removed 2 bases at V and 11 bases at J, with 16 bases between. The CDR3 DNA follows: TGCGCCAGCAGCTTTTCCGGCTCGGAGGAGCAGTACTTC. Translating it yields CASSFSGSEEQYF.

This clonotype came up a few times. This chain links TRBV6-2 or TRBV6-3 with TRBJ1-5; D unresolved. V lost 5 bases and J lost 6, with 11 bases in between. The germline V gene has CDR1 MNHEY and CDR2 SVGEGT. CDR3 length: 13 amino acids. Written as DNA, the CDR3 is TGTGCCAGCAGTCCAAGTATGTCTCAGCCCCAGCATTTT. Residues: CASSPSMSQPQHF.